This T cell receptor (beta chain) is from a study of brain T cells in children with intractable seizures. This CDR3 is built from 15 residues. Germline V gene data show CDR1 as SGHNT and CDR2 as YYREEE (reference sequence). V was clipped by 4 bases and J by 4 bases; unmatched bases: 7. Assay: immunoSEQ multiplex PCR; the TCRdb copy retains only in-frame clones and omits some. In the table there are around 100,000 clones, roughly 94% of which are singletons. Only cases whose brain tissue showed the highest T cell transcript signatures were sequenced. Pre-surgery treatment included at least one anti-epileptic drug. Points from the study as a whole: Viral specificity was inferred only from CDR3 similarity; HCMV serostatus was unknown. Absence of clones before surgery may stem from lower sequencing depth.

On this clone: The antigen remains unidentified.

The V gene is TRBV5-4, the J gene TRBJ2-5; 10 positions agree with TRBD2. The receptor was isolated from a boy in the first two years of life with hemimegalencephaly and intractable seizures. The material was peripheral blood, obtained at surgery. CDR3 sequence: CASSRTSGAAETQYF. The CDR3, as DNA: TGTGCCAGCAGCCGTACTAGCGGGGCTGCAGAGACCCAGTACTTC.